This passage covers 5 T cell receptor beta chains from one sample sequenced in a study of T cell clonotyping in hematopoietic cell transplantation. TCRdb keeps only in-frame clones here, not all; method: immunoSEQ multiplex PCR. The data hold about 9,000 clones, with around 85% observed a single time. Time point given: recipient sample about 28 days before transplant, after cytoreduction. The sequencing used peripheral blood mononuclear cells, collected before stem cell transplant. Receptors were obtained from a man in his 60s with acute myeloid leukemia. Some clones in this sample may be carry-over from other donors' samples.

This clone was counted a few times. V usage is TRBV7-2 and J usage is TRBJ1-2; no firm D call. The CDR3 spans 14 residues. V was trimmed by 3 bases and J by 0 bases, leaving 8 bases between them. Germline CDR1 is SGHTA and CDR2 is FQGNSA. CDR3 DNA: TGTGCCAGCAGCTTCTTCGGAGCTAACTATGGCTACACCTTC. Amino acids: CASSFFGANYGYTF.

V is TRBV6-1 and J is TRBJ1-1; 8 nucleotides agree with TRBD1. Germline CDR1 is MNHNS and CDR2 is SASEGT. V was pared by 9 bases and J by 0 bases, with 3 bases of the junction left unmatched. The CDR3 is 13 residues long. The CDR3 DNA reads TGTGCCAGTAGACAGGGGATGAACACTGAAGCTTTCTTT. Protein product: CASRQGMNTEAFF.

This chain links TRBV30 with TRBJ1-5, with a possible D match to TRBD1 (6 bases). V was cut by 3 bases and J by 11 bases, with 14 bases left in between. This CDR3 has 12 residues. Germline V lookup: CDR1 GTSNPN, CDR2 SVGIG (reference sequence). The CDR3 sequence is CAWSQSRGAQHF. As DNA, the CDR3 is TGTGCCTGGAGCCAAAGCAGGGGAGCCCAGCATTTT.

The CDR3 is CASSLDRFYEQYF. The CDR3 DNA reads TGTGCCAGCAGCTTGGACAGGTTCTACGAGCAGTACTTC. The rearrangement uses TRBV27 and TRBJ2-7, with TRBD1 matching 7 bases. The junction had 5 bases not matched to a gene; V was cut back by 6 bases and J by 3 bases. CDR1 and CDR2 (germline): MNHEY, SMNVEV (reference sequence). The CDR3 consists of 13 residues.

This sequence joins TRBV6-5 and TRBJ2-3; D unclear. Trimming took off 5 bases at V and 4 bases at J, with 7 bases between the two ends. From germline, CDR1 is MNHEY and CDR2 SVGAGI. The length of the CDR3 is 12 residues. CDR3 residues: CASSRASDTQYF. CDR3 DNA: TGTGCCAGCAGTCGAGCCTCAGATACGCAGTATTTT.